This T cell receptor (beta chain) was profiled in a study of T cell changes during pregnancy in multiple sclerosis. Data came from immunoSEQ multiplex PCR; TCRdb stores just in-frame clones and leaves some out. The repertoire has tens of thousands of clones, just over 90% of them found once; the top ten carry roughly 1.5%. This clone was counted once. V lost 2 bases and J 6 bases, leaving 13 bases between the germline ends. The germline V gene has CDR1 MDHEN and CDR2 SYDVKM. The CDR3 is made up of 14 amino acids. This chain links TRBV28 with TRBJ1-2; perhaps TRBD1 as D (5 bases). The sample in question was peripheral blood, obtained after pregnancy. The sequence came from a female donor with multiple sclerosis, enrolled in a pregnancy study. The CDR3 region is CASSLRGGGDGYTF. CDR3 bases: TGTGCCAGCAGTTTAAGGGGAGGAGGAGATGGCTACACCTTC.